Below, one T cell receptor beta chain is given with its context. Its antigen is still unknown. One base away there is no much larger clone; base qualities are not given. What the treatment or condition label conveys for this sample: approximately nine-day PBMC culture with coronavirus spike peptide pools or control peptides (ViraFEST assay). To expand antigen-specific T cells with peptide pools and then pick out the expanded clonotypes through TCR sequencing, the study relied on the ViraFEST assay. Positive SARS-CoV-2 PCR tests in the convalescent patients dated from March to December 2020, before Alpha, Beta and Delta variants emerged in the United States. Fewer than 2.5 million PBMCs per well were cultured in IMDM with approximately 5.2% human AB serum and approximately 10 IU/ml IL-2, plus 10 ug/ml peptide pools. Half of the culture medium was replaced with fresh IL-2-containing medium on days 3 and 7. Once the cells had been in culture for around ten days, the EasySep CD4+ T cell isolation kit was used to isolate CD4+ T cells by negative selection. Ficoll-Paque Plus gradient centrifugation was used to isolate PBMCs from whole blood, and the isolated PBMCs were then either used fresh or cryopreserved at -140C. In general, triplicate wells were set up for every culture condition.

Reading from cysteine to phenylalanine, the CDR3 counts 14 amino acids. Only the CDR3 DNA is retained, 42 bases long and in frame from the first base. Per the germline V gene, MNHNS is the CDR1 and SASEGT is the CDR2. V is cut by 6 bases and J by 5 bases, and the space between the germline ends is 16 bases. The sample is drawn from a study of vaccination and CD4 T cells after COVID-19 (dated 2022 in TCRdb). Looking at the study overall: SARS-CoV-2 positivity had been established in the convalescent patients by nasal swab PCR, and mild disease was recorded in roughly 9 of these patients and severe disease in one. Participants received two doses of either the Pfizer-BioNTech BNT162b2 vaccine (n=8) or the Moderna mRNA-1273 vaccine (n=2). Post-COVID blood samples from convalescent patients were collected a median of 101 days after diagnosis, with a range of 35 to 161 days. Post-vaccine blood samples were taken a median of around 68 days after the second vaccine dose, with a range of roughly 14 to 250 days. In control cultures, a CEFX viral epitope pool was used as positive control, an HIV-1 Nef peptide pool was used as negative control, or no peptide was added. The convalescent cohort comprised six males and four females, including two Hispanic individuals, seven Caucasians, two Asians and one multiracial person. Culture stimuli were overlapping spike peptide pools from SARS-CoV-2 and from the common cold coronaviruses HCoV-NL63, HCoV-OC43 and HCoV-229E. In ten to eleven COVID-19 convalescent patients and 4 infection-naive healthy vaccine recipients, the spike-specific CD4+ TCR repertoire before mRNA vaccination was compared with the repertoire after mRNA vaccination.

Broad study findings and their caveats: The study included relatively few convalescent patients and did not analyze early timepoints after natural infection. Although the median number of SARS-CoV-2-reactive clonotypes went up from around 20 after infection to about 38 after vaccination, the increase was not significant. Of the vaccine-specific clones in convalescent patients, 304 of 307, or nearly all, reacted only to SARS-CoV-2 spike and did not cross-react with common cold coronaviruses. In convalescent patients, a median about 84% of post-vaccine SARS-CoV-2-reactive clones were detected only after vaccination, and vaccine-specific priming was suggested by this finding.

The library was obtained by PCR. At the Johns Hopkins FTIC core, DNA from the cultured CD4+ T cells underwent TCR sequencing with the Oncomine TCR Beta short-read assay. Genomic DNA was extracted from the cultured CD4+ T cells with the QIAamp micro DNA kit. Oncomine TCR Beta libraries from cultured CD4+ T cells were pooled with unique dual indexes and sequenced on an Illumina iSeq 100. In the paper's pipeline: Non-productive sequences were removed, and CDR3s not starting with C, not ending with F or W, or shorter than 7 amino acids were discarded. The MANAFEST web application was used to identify antigen-specific clonotypes by comparing peptide-stimulated wells against reference wells and other culture wells. Positive clones required FDR below 0.05, an odds ratio above 5, and productive frequency above 0.1% in at least two of three replicate wells. A clonotype counted as cross-reactive if it showed significant expansion both in the SARS-CoV-2 spike wells and in at least one common cold coronavirus spike condition. Levenshtein distances (stringdist) and unrooted phylogenetic trees (ape) in R version 3.6.1 were used to assess CDR3 homology. TCRdb cleaned the public reads at Q25 with fastp, built clones with MiXCR and kept in-frame beta chains. Rows matching on CDR3 protein sequence are summarized as one entry with the most common DNA and genes. The V and J calls were determined by TCRdb, not by the authors. The sample table lists over 12,000 distinct CDR3 sequences, about three fifths of them with a count of one. 15% to 20% of the sample goes to the ten largest clones.

The chain is assembled from TRBV6-1 and TRBJ1-1; the D region possibly corresponds to TRBD1 (5 bases align). Input material: CD4+ T cells from blood, cultured in vitro. This clonotype was sampled from a human donor who had recovered from COVID-19. The DNA sequence is as follows: TGTGCCAGCAGCCGACTCGACAGAGGGACTGAAGCTTTCTTT. This gives the protein CASSRLDRGTEAFF.